The rows below give T cell receptor beta chains drawn from one sample of a study of CD8 T cells in Susac syndrome. A single record per CDR3 protein comes from TCRdb applying MiXCR to the immunoSEQ multiplex PCR reads. The data contain under 200,000 distinct CDR3 sequences, approximately 94% of them singletons. Input material: CD4+ T cells from PBMCs. These TCRs come from a human donor with Susac syndrome. Both conserved end residues are part of each CDR3. Fields, in order: D gene, J gene, V gene, clone size, CDR3 DNA, CDR3 protein. D genes are given only for firm matches. Part of the rows lack a size; the others show once, few, many or a class for expanded clones.

TRBD2 | TRBJ2-7 | TRBV6-2/TRBV6-3 | - | TGTGCCAGCAGCCCCAAAAGTCGCGGGGGTTACGAGCAGTACTTC | CASSPKSRGGYEQYF
TRBD2 | TRBJ2-1 | TRBV6-2/TRBV6-3 | - | TGTGCCAGCAGTTACACCTTACTAGCGGGGTTGCAGTTCTTC | CASSYTLLAGLQFF
- | TRBJ2-1 | TRBV7-2 | - | TGTGCCAGCAGCTTCCCCCGAGGGCAGGGGTCCAACAATGAGCAGTTCTTC | CASSFPRGQGSNNEQFF
- | TRBJ2-7 | TRBV5-1 | - | TGCGCCAGCAGCTTGGGACACGCGCGCTACGAGCAGTACTTC | CASSLGHARYEQYF
- | TRBJ2-1 | TRBV15 | - | TGTGCCACCAGCAGAGATCAGGCAAGCTCCTACAATGAGCAGTTCTTC | CATSRDQASSYNEQFF
- | TRBJ2-7 | TRBV4-3 | - | TGCGCCAGCAACCAAGATACTTTAAGTGGCGAGCAGTACTTC | CASNQDTLSGEQYF
TRBD1 | TRBJ2-2 | TRBV9 | - | TGTGCCAGCAGCGCACAGGGGGAGCCGAACACCGGGGAGCTGTTTTTT | CASSAQGEPNTGELFF
- | TRBJ1-1 | TRBV30 | - | TGTGCCTGGAGTCCAGACAGCCCAACTGAAGCTTTCTTT | CAWSPDSPTEAFF
- | TRBJ2-3 | TRBV4-1 | - | TGCGCCAGCAGCCATCAAACGGGGGACAGATACACAGATACGCAGTATTTT | CASSHQTGDRYTDTQYF
- | TRBJ2-4 | TRBV12-3/TRBV12-4 | - | TGTGCCAGCAGTCGGTCGGGCCTCCTACCTCAGTACTTC | CASSRSGLLPQYF
TRBD2 | TRBJ2-2 | TRBV12-3/TRBV12-4 | - | TGTGCCAGCAGCCGACTAGCGCTTCACACCGGGGAGCTGTTTTTT | CASSRLALHTGELFF
- | TRBJ2-7 | TRBV3-1 | - | TGTGCCAGCAGCCTCGGACGAGGCCCTACCTACGAGCAGTACTTC | CASSLGRGPTYEQYF
- | TRBJ2-6 | TRBV18 | - | TGTGCCAGCTCACCACTCACAGGCCTCTCTGGGGCCAACGTCCTGACTTTC | CASSPLTGLSGANVLTF
TRBD2 | TRBJ2-5 | TRBV3-1 | - | TGTGCCGCCGCGGGGGGCCGAGAGACCCAGTACTTC | CAAAGGRETQYF
- | TRBJ2-3 | TRBV5-4 | - | TGTGCCAGCAGCTACCCTCGGGGAGATACGCAGTATTTT | CASSYPRGDTQYF
- | TRBJ1-1 | TRBV6-6 | few | TGTGCCAGCATTGGGAACACTGAAGCTTTCTTT | CASIGNTEAFF
TRBD2 | TRBJ2-7 | TRBV4-3 | once | TGCGCCAGCAGCCAAGATTCGACTAGCGGCTTCTACGAGCAGTACTTC | CASSQDSTSGFYEQYF
- | TRBJ2-2 | TRBV27 | - | TGTGCCAGCAGTTTATCCTCCGGGGGTTACACCGGGGAGCTGTTTTTT | CASSLSSGGYTGELFF
- | TRBJ2-7 | TRBV29-1 | - | TGCAGCGTTGTATACGGACATCGCTACGAGCAGTACTTC | CSVVYGHRYEQYF
- | TRBJ1-6 | TRBV11-1 | - | TGTGCCAGCAGCTTAGCCCGTATTGGGCGATCACCCCTCCACTTT | CASSLARIGRSPLHF
TRBD1 | TRBJ1-3 | TRBV20-1 | - | TGCAGTGCTAATGACAGGGGGCGATTTGGAAACACCATATATTTT | CSANDRGRFGNTIYF
- | TRBJ2-2 | TRBV2 | - | TGTGCCAGCGAACTAGTTTCCCCCGGGGAGCTGTTTTTT | CASELVSPGELFF
- | TRBJ1-4 | TRBV12-3/TRBV12-4 | - | TGTGCCAGCAGTTTGGAACAGGAACTGTTTTTT | CASSLEQELFF
- | TRBJ2-5 | TRBV2 | - | TGTGCCAGCAATGTAGGTAGAACCCCTGATGTGGAGACCCAGTACTTC | CASNVGRTPDVETQYF
- | TRBJ1-6 | TRBV9 | - | TGTGCCAGCAGCGTATTACAGAGGGATTCACCCCTCCACTTT | CASSVLQRDSPLHF
- | TRBJ2-4 | TRBV15 | - | TGTGCCACCAGCAGAGATACACAACTAGCCAAAAACATTCAGTACTTC | CATSRDTQLAKNIQYF
- | TRBJ1-2 | TRBV5-1 | - | TGCGCCAGCAGCCCGGTGGTATCGGGAGTAAATGGCTACACCTTC | CASSPVVSGVNGYTF
- | TRBJ1-3 | TRBV19 | - | TGTGCCAGTAGTACCTCAACAGGAAACTCTGGAAACACCATATATTTT | CASSTSTGNSGNTIYF
- | TRBJ2-3 | TRBV6-5 | - | TGTGCCAGCAGTTACTCGGGGATTACGGGCACAGATACGCAGTATTTT | CASSYSGITGTDTQYF
- | TRBJ1-5 | TRBV20-1 | once | TGCAGTGCTAGACCAGGGGACCCGCCTACCAATCAGCCCCAGCATTTT | CSARPGDPPTNQPQHF
TRBD1 | TRBJ2-7 | TRBV27 | - | TGTGCCAGCAGAGACAGGGGGCGATACTACGAGCAGTACTTC | CASRDRGRYYEQYF
- | TRBJ1-1 | TRBV12-3/TRBV12-4 | once | TGTGCCAGCAGTTTTGGGGGGACGAGTATAGCTGAAGCTTTCTTT | CASSFGGTSIAEAFF
- | TRBJ1-6 | TRBV30 | - | TGTGCCTGGAGTGTGCCGGGGTTATATTCACCCCTCCACTTT | CAWSVPGLYSPLHF
- | TRBJ2-7 | TRBV30 | once | TGTGCCTGGAGTGTACAACAGAGCTACGAGCAGTACTTC | CAWSVQQSYEQYF
TRBD1 | TRBJ1-2 | TRBV3-1 | - | TGTGCCAGCAGTCCGACAGGGGCCCATGGCTACACCTTC | CASSPTGAHGYTF
TRBD2 | TRBJ2-1 | TRBV10-3 | - | TGTGCCATCAGCGGGACTAGCCAATACAATGAGCAGTTCTTC | CAISGTSQYNEQFF
TRBD1 | TRBJ1-4 | TRBV29-1 | - | TGCAGCGTTGAAGATTCGGGACAGGGATATGAAAAACTGTTTTTT | CSVEDSGQGYEKLFF
TRBD1 | TRBJ1-5 | TRBV19 | - | TGTGCCAGTAGCCCAAATCCGGGACAGGGTCATCAGCCCCAGCATTTT | CASSPNPGQGHQPQHF